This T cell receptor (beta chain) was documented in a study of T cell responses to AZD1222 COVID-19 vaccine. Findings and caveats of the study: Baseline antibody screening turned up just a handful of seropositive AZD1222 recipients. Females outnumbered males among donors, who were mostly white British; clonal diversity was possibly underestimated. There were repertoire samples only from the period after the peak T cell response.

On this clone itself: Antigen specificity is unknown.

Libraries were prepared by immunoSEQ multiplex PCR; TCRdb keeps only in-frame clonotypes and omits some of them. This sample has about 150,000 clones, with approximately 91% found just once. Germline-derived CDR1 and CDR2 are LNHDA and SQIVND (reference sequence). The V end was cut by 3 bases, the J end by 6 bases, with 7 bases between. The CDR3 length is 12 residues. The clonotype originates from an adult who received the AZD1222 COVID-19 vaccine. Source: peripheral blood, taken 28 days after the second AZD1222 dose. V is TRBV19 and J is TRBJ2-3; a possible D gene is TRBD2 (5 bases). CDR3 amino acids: CASSIWRDTQYF. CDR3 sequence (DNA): TGTGCCAGTAGTATTTGGAGGGATACGCAGTATTTT.